These 12 T cell receptor beta chains were sequenced from one sample in a study of shared clonotypes between healthy human individuals. The naive CD8 fraction comprised CD45RO-negative cells positively selected for CCR7 and excluded terminally differentiated effector memory CD45RA+ cells. TCRdb keeps only in-frame clones here, not all; method: immunoSEQ multiplex PCR. The sample holds 2 million or so clones; approximately 94% are singletons and the top ten take around 1.1%. The sequencing input was naive CD8+ T cells sorted from blood. The receptors stem from a man younger than 35 in good health.

Details on this clone: The same CDR3 arises from other DNA sequences in this sample as well. The rearrangement links TRBV4-3 to TRBJ1-1; TRBD1 might be the D (5 bases). CDR1 is LGHNA, CDR2 YSLEER, per germline. Trimming removed 0 bases from V and 1 base from J, with 9 bases in between. The CDR3 length is 15 residues. The CDR3 is CASSQDSGGNTEAFF. CDR3 nucleotides: TGCGCCAGCAGCCAAGATTCCGGGGGGAACACTGAAGCTTTCTTT.

The V gene is TRBV27, the J gene TRBJ1-2; D may be TRBD1 (6 bases). The V gene lost 7 bases and the J gene lost 2 bases, with 17 bases spanning the gap. Germline V gene lookup returns CDR1 MNHEY and CDR2 SMNVEV (reference sequence). The CDR3 loop spans 15 amino acids. CDR3 DNA: TGTGCCAGCACAAAGGCAGGGGCGGAAAACTATGGCTACACCTTC. As protein: CASTKAGAENYGYTF.

This clone was found a few times. The chain recombines TRBV30 with TRBJ2-7, with 8 positions matching TRBD2. Germline values: CDR1 GTSNPN, CDR2 SVGIG (reference sequence). V shed 5 bases, J shed 6 bases, and the junction held 3 bases outside the gene matches. The CDR3 extends over 11 amino acids. CDR3 loop: CAWAGGGEQYF. DNA of the CDR3: TGTGCCTGGGCCGGGGGGGGCGAGCAGTACTTC.

For this clone: Other DNA variants within this sample encode the same CDR3. The rearrangement uses TRBV30 and TRBJ2-1, with D unresolved. This CDR3 has 14 amino acids. Per germline, CDR1 GTSNPN and CDR2 SVGIG (reference sequence). The V and J ends lost 0 bases and 4 bases respectively, with 10 bases between them. The chain's CDR3 is CAWSVREGYNEQFF. The CDR3 DNA reads TGTGCCTGGAGTGTAAGAGAAGGGTACAATGAGCAGTTCTTC.

About this clone itself: This may arise from a read error, as a much more abundant clone is one base away. The chain employs TRBV13 and TRBJ2-7; unclear D gene. The CDR3 is 13 amino acids. Trimming pared 1 base from V and 3 bases from J, leaving 7 bases between. The germline gives CDR1 PRHDT, CDR2 FYEKMQ (reference sequence). The CDR3 nucleotides read TGTGCCAGCAGCTTAGAGTGGGACTACGAGCAGTACTTC. This gives the protein CASSLEWDYEQYF.

The chain links TRBV7-2 to TRBJ1-6, with TRBD1 matching 7 bases. V was pared by 2 bases and J by 7 bases, with 5 bases of the junction left unmatched. The CDR3 sequence is 15 residues long. CDR1 and CDR2 (germline): SGHTA, FQGNSA. CDR3 sequence reads: CASSLPGTVNSPLHF. The CDR3 region has the DNA TGTGCCAGCAGCTTACCCGGGACAGTAAATTCACCCCTCCACTTT.

This clone was observed a single time. The gene calls are TRBV19 and TRBJ2-5; 11 bases are a match to TRBD1. The germline V gene has CDR1 LNHDA and CDR2 SQIVND (reference sequence). This CDR3 region has 17 residues. Trimming removed 9 bases from V and 5 bases from J; junction bases left unmatched: 17. The chain's CDR3 is CASSLTGGTGGVETQYF. In DNA, the CDR3 is TGTGCCAGCTCGCTGACGGGAGGGACAGGGGGAGTGGAGACCCAGTACTTC.

The gene calls are TRBV5-1 and TRBJ2-7, with 9 bases fitting TRBD1. Germline CDR1 and CDR2: SGHRS and YFSETQ. V lost 0 bases to trimming and J lost 0 bases; unmatched junction nucleotides: 4. The CDR3 contains 16 residues. CDR3 DNA: TGCGCCAGCAGCTTGGTGGGACAGGGTAGCTCCTACGAGCAGTACTTC. This codes for CASSLVGQGSSYEQYF.

The CDR3 loop reads CASSDRGPTDTQYF. In DNA, the CDR3 is TGTGCCAGCAGTGACAGGGGGCCCACAGATACGCAGTATTTT. The genes are TRBV2 and TRBJ2-3, with 8 positions matching TRBD1. The CDR3 length is 14 residues. Germline V gene data show CDR1 as SNHLY and CDR2 as FYNNEI. Trimming cost V 3 bases and J 2 bases; bases outside gene matches: 1.

This clone has only one observation. The V gene is TRBV7-9, the J gene TRBJ2-7, with 13 bases aligning to TRBD2. V was pared by 4 bases and J by 3 bases, with 9 bases of the junction left unmatched. Germline V lookup: CDR1 SEHNR, CDR2 FQNEAQ (reference sequence). This CDR3 is 17 amino acids long. CDR3 sequence: CASSSGLAGAISYEQYF. In DNA, the CDR3 is TGTGCCAGCAGCTCCGGACTAGCGGGAGCAATCAGCTACGAGCAGTACTTC.

This sequence joins TRBV28 and TRBJ2-7; D call uncertain. Trimming took off 2 bases at V and 3 bases at J, with 5 bases between the two ends. The V gene's germline CDR1 is MDHEN and CDR2 SYDVKM. The CDR3 has 12 amino acids. The CDR3 DNA is TGTGCCAGCAGTTTAAACGGCTACGAGCAGTACTTC. This gives the protein CASSLNGYEQYF.

V is TRBV6-1 and J is TRBJ1-6; D remains unclear. Trimming took 0 bases from V and 3 from J, leaving 12 bases between them. The CDR3 covers 17 residues. The V gene's germline CDR1 is MNHNS and CDR2 SASEGT. For the CDR3, the DNA is TGTGCCAGCAGTGAAGCTCAACCTATCAACTATAATTCACCCCTCCACTTT. It codes for CASSEAQPINYNSPLHF.